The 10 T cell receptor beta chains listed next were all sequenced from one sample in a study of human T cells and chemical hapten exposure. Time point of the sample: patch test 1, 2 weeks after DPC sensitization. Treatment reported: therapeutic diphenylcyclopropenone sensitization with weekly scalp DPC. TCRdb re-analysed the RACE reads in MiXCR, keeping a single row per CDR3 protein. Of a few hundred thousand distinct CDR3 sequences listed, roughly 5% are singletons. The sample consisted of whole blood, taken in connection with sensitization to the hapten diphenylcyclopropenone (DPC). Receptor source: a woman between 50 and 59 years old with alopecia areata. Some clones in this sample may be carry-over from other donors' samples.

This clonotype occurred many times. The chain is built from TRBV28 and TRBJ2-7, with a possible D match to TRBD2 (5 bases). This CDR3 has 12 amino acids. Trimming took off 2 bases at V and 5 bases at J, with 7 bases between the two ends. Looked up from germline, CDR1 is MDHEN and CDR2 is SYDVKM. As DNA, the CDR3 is TGTGCCAGCAGTTTACTAGCTGACGAGCAGTACTTC. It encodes CASSLLADEQYF.

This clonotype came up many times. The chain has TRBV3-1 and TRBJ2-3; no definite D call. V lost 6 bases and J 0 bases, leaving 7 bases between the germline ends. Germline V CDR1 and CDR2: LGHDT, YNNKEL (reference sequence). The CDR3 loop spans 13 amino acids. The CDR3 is CASRAGSTDTQYF. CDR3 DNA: TGTGCCAGCAGGGCTGGTAGCACAGATACGCAGTATTTT.

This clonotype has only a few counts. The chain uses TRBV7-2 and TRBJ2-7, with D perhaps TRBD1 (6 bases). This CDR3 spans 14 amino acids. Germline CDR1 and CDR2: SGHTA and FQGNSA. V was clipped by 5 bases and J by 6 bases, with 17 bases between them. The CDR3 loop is CASSPGAGVGEQYF. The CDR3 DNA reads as TGTGCCAGCAGCCCTGGGGCAGGGGTGGGCGAGCAGTACTTC.

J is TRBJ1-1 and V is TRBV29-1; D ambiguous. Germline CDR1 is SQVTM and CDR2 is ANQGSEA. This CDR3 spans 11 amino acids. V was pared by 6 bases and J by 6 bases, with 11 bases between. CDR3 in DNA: TGCAGCGTCAGAAGAGCGGCTGAAGCTTTCTTT. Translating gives CSVRRAAEAFF. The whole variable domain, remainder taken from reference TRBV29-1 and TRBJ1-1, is SAVISQKPSRDICQRGTSLTIQCQVDSQVTMMFWYRQQPGQSLTLIATANQGSEATYESGFVIDKFPISRPNLTFSTLTVSNMSPEDSSIYLCSVRRAAEAFFGQGTRLTVV.

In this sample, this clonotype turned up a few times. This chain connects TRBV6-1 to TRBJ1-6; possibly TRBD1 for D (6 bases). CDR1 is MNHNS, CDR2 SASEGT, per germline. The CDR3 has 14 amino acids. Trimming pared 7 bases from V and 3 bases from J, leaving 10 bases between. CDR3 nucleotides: TGTGCCAGCAAGGACAGATTCTATAATTCACCCCTCCACTTT. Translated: CASKDRFYNSPLHF.

This chain's CDR3 is CASSQLVAYEQYF. In nucleotides, the CDR3 is TGTGCCAGCAGCCAATTGGTAGCCTACGAGCAGTACTTC. The chain combines TRBV4-2 with TRBJ2-7; D gene unclear. The germline V gene encodes CDR1 LGHNA and CDR2 YNFKEQ. This CDR3 is 13 amino acids long. V was cut by 2 bases and J by 2 bases, with 7 bases left in between.

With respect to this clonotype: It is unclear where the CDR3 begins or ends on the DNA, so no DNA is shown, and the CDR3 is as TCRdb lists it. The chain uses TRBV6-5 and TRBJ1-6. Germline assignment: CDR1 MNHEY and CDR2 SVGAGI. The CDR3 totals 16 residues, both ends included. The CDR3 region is CASSSSGLSGDSPLHF.

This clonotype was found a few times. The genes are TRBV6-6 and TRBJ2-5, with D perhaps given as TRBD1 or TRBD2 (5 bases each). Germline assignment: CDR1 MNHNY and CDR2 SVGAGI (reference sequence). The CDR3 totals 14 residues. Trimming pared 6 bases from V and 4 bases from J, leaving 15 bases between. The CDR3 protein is CASSRDRAIETQYF. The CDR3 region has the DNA TGTGCCAGCAGCCGGGACCGGGCAATAGAGACCCAGTACTTC.

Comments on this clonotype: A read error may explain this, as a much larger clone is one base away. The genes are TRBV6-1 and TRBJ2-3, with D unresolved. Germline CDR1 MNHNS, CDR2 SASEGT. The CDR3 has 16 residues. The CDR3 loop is CASNESIASSTDTQYF. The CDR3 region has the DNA TGTGCCAGCAATGAATCGATAGCCAGTAGCACAGATACGCAGTATTTT.

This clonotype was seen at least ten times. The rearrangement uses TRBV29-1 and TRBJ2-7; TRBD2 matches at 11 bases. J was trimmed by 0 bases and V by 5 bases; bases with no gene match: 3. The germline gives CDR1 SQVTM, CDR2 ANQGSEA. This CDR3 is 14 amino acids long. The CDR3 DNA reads TGCAGCGTTCTAGGACTAGCGGGCTCCTACGAGCAGTACTTC. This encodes CSVLGLAGSYEQYF.